This T cell receptor beta chain was documented in a study of blood T cell repertoires in COVID-19 (dated by TCRdb to 2018 to 2021). For the wider study: Collaborator samples came from the United States, Italy and Spain and covered acute and convalescent phases of COVID-19. The samples were drawn from the first 160 participants of the ongoing ImmuneRACE study and from some 1,300 subjects provided by 6 global collaborators. The material from the prospective study consisted of cDNA or gDNA derived from T cells, B-cell-depleted T cells, or PBMCs. Subjects who had been exposed to COVID-19, were actively infected with it, or had recovered from it provided the deeply sampled blood TCRbeta repertoires that made up the dataset. Where available, HLA class I and class II types were taken from metadata supplied by the sample provider and were not determined by assay-based typing. The repertoires were released in a freely available public database meant as a resource for research on the immune response to SARS-CoV-2. The sample metadata nearly always contained a de-identified subject ID, COVID-19 status, age in years and sex. Findings and caveats that apply to the study as a whole: The quantity of clinical and demographic metadata differed by source and by participant and was supplied without curation.

TCRbeta CDR3 regions were amplified from genomic DNA using the immunoSEQ Assay, a bias-controlled multiplex PCR. Per the source publication's procedure: The number of nucleated cells in each sample was estimated by amplification of reference gene primers within the assay. To quantify the absolute abundance of each unique TCRbeta CDR3 rearrangement, sequence reads were collapsed and filtered. Productive Simpson clonality was computed per sample as the square root of Simpson's diversity index over productive rearrangements. TCRdb holds this immuneACCESS table with in-frame rearrangements only. Some clones are missing; in checked studies, unresolved V genes explain under half, and the rest has no known cause. V, J and clone size are those of that table, while D and trimming were read from the DNA. The sample table holds roughly 5,000 clones, of which about 81% were seen once. The ten largest clones represent 9.5% to 15% of the sample.

Collaborating institutions collected whole blood in K2EDTA tubes following their own protocols. For TCRbeta analysis, collaborators shipped samples in one of three forms: frozen whole blood, isolated PBMCs, or DNA extracted from either of those sample types. The CDR3 measures 15 amino acids from cysteine to phenylalanine. The DNA shown is the 45-base CDR3, in frame from base 1. Taken from the germline V gene (reference sequence), the CDR1 and CDR2 loops are LNHDA and SQIVND. Trimming costs V 9 bases and J 3 bases, and their ends lie 20 bases apart. This clone showed up just a few times. Its recognized antigen is unknown. No clone much larger than this one lies a single base away; base qualities are absent.

The sequence was obtained from a human donor in a cohort sampled during active COVID-19. The chain joins TRBV19 to TRBJ1-2; the D region possibly corresponds to TRBD1 (5 bases align). The sample taken for sequencing was peripheral blood. At the DNA level, the sequence is TGTGCCAGCAACGCGGGCCTCCCGGGGGACTATGGCTACACCTTC. This gives the protein CASNAGLPGDYGYTF.